Below, 21 T cell receptor beta chains from the same sample are listed, as sequenced in a study of siplizumab effects on memory and regulatory T cells. TCRdb's table, derived via immunoSEQ multiplex PCR, lists solely in-frame clones and lacks some. The repertoire consists of 90,000 to 95,000 clones, with roughly 97% occurring once and the leading ten covering roughly 0.033%. The sample consisted of naive CD4+ T cells sorted from blood. The receptors stem from a human donor in good health.

The chain is built from TRBV4-1 and TRBJ1-3; D not certain. The CDR3 is made up of 14 amino acids. The V and J ends lost 3 bases and 0 bases respectively, with 6 bases between them. Germline lookup yields CDR1 MGHRA and CDR2 YSYEKL. The CDR3 DNA sequence: TGCGCCAGCAGCCATCCCTTCTCTGGAAACACCATATATTTT. It yields the protein CASSHPFSGNTIYF.

This chain uses TRBV6-1 with TRBJ2-1, with 7 nucleotides matching TRBD2. V lost 7 bases to trimming and J lost 4 bases; unmatched junction nucleotides: 10. CDR3 length: 15 residues. Germline V gene lookup returns CDR1 MNHNS and CDR2 SASEGT. The CDR3 region has the DNA TGTGCCAGCACGGCCCTAAGCGGGGAGTACAATGAGCAGTTCTTC. Translation: CASTALSGEYNEQFF.

J is TRBJ2-1 and V is TRBV18, with 11 bases identical to TRBD2. J lost 6 bases, V lost 3 bases, and 16 bases had no gene match. The CDR3 totals 19 residues. CDR1 is KGHSH, CDR2 LQKENI, per germline. The CDR3 loop reads CASSPFVAGGTLLGNEQFF. The CDR3 region has the DNA TGTGCCAGCTCACCGTTTGTAGCGGGGGGGACGCTCCTTGGCAATGAGCAGTTCTTC.

The V call is TRBV7-8, the J call TRBJ1-1, with D uncertain. V was shortened by 5 bases and J by 0 bases, with 10 bases between the two germline ends. The CDR3 is 14 amino acids. Per germline, CDR1 SGHVS and CDR2 FQNEAQ. The CDR3 region is CASSLAGMNTEAFF. In nucleotides, the CDR3 is TGTGCCAGCAGCCTTGCCGGTATGAACACTGAAGCTTTCTTT.

The table lists this clone with a count of one. The V call is TRBV6-1, the J call TRBJ2-2; D is ambiguous. Between the trimmed V and J ends, which lost 5 bases and 9 bases, there was a span of 19 bases. The CDR3 has 15 residues. Germline CDR1 and CDR2: MNHNS and SASEGT. The CDR3 nucleotides read TGTGCCAGCAGTTCTCAACATGTGTCATACCGGGAGCTGTTTTTT. As protein: CASSSQHVSYRELFF.

This clone occurred once. In nucleotides, the CDR3 is TGTGCCAGCAATAACTTCGGAGCCTTGGAGCCCCAGCATTTT. Its translation: CASNNFGALEPQHF. This chain connects TRBV6-1 to TRBJ1-5; D unresolved. The V and J ends lost 7 bases and 8 bases respectively, with 18 bases between them. Germline lookup yields CDR1 MNHNS and CDR2 SASEGT. The CDR3 sequence is 14 residues long.

J is TRBJ1-1 and V is TRBV28; D might be TRBD1 (5 bases). This CDR3 has 11 amino acids. CDR1 MDHEN and CDR2 SYDVKM come from the germline V gene. V shed 11 bases and J shed 4 bases, with 11 bases lying between them. The DNA of the CDR3 is TGTGCCGCCGGGACCCCCACTGAAGCTTTCTTT. It encodes CAAGTPTEAFF.

The chain carries TRBV27 and TRBJ2-7, with 8 nucleotides matching TRBD2. The CDR3 has 14 residues. Germline assignment: CDR1 MNHEY and CDR2 SMNVEV (reference sequence). J gave up 3 bases and V 6 bases, and 7 bases lay outside the gene matches. The CDR3 spells CASSGRGGYYEQYF. CDR3 sequence (DNA): TGTGCCAGCAGCGGTCGGGGGGGGTACTACGAGCAGTACTTC.

The genes are TRBV7-2 and TRBJ2-3; no reliable D call. The CDR3 runs to 12 residues. The V end was cut by 5 bases, the J end by 6 bases, with 9 bases between. The germline V gene encodes CDR1 SGHTA and CDR2 FQGNSA. CDR3 nucleotide sequence: TGTGCCAGCAGCCTGCCAACGGATACGCAGTATTTT. Translated: CASSLPTDTQYF. Combining the CDR3 with reference TRBV7-2 and TRBJ2-3 gives the whole variable domain GAGVSQSPSNKVTEKGKDVELRCDPISGHTALYWYRQSLGQGLEFLIYFQGNSAPDKSGLPSDRFSAERTGGSVSTLTIQRTQQEDSAVYLCASSLPTDTQYFGPGTRLTVL.

V gene TRBV7-8 combines with J gene TRBJ2-5; TRBD1 matches at 7 bases. Germline trimming cut 3 bases from V and 4 bases from J; bases unmatched to any gene: 5. This CDR3 is built from 14 residues. Germline CDR1 is SGHVS and CDR2 is FQNEAQ. CDR3 nucleotide sequence: TGTGCCAGCAGCTTTGACAGGGTCGGAGAGACCCAGTACTTC. It is translated as CASSFDRVGETQYF.

The chain links TRBV18 to TRBJ2-1; 7 nucleotides line up with TRBD1. V was clipped by 2 bases and J by 7 bases; unmatched bases: 8. The CDR3 extends over 15 amino acids. Germline-derived CDR1 and CDR2 are KGHSH and LQKENI. The CDR3 DNA sequence: TGTGCCAGCTCACCAAGACAGGGTATGTCGAATGAGCAGTTCTTC. Translated, it gives CASSPRQGMSNEQFF.

The CDR3 DNA follows: TGTGCCAGCAGCTTACAGCCAGCGGGTAGCTCCTACAATGAGCAGTTCTTC. Its translation: CASSLQPAGSSYNEQFF. V and J are TRBV7-3 and TRBJ2-1, with D tentatively TRBD2 (6 bases). This CDR3 is 17 amino acids long. Trimming left V 2 bases short and J 0 bases short, with 14 bases between. Germline lookup yields CDR1 SGHTA and CDR2 FQGTGA.

The rearrangement uses TRBV11-2 and TRBJ1-1; perhaps TRBD1 as D (5 bases). The length of the CDR3 is 13 residues. CDR1 and CDR2 (germline): SGHAT, FQNNGV. Trimming left V 4 bases short and J 12 bases short, with 18 bases between. The CDR3 DNA sequence: TGTGCCAGCAGCTACAGGACCGCTCTCATTACTTTCTTT. Protein sequence: CASSYRTALITFF.

V usage is TRBV11-3 and J usage is TRBJ2-2, with D unclear. The germline V and J ends were trimmed by 5 bases and 6 bases, with 10 bases remaining between them. The CDR3 has 13 amino acids. The germline V gene has CDR1 SGHNT and CDR2 YENEEA. For the CDR3, the DNA is TGTGCCAGCAGCGGCCTGTATGCCGGGGAGCTGTTTTTT. As protein: CASSGLYAGELFF.

The chain carries TRBV4-1 and TRBJ2-1; TRBD2 matches at 7 bases. The V segment lost 7 bases and the J segment 2 bases; nucleotides outside the gene matches: 8. The CDR3 runs 15 residues. CDR1 and CDR2 from the germline V gene are MGHRA and YSYEKL. For the CDR3, the DNA is TGCGCCAGCAAGTTAGGACTAGACCCCTACAATGAGCAGTTCTTC. Its translation is CASKLGLDPYNEQFF.

The J gene is TRBJ1-2, the V gene TRBV6-1; D unclear. V shed 2 bases and J shed 8 bases, with 9 bases lying between them. This CDR3 region has 12 residues. CDR1 and CDR2 from the germline V gene are MNHNS and SASEGT. This chain's CDR3 is CASSESVRGYTF. CDR3 coding DNA: TGTGCCAGCAGTGAATCCGTGCGAGGCTACACCTTC.

The chain is built from TRBV7-2 and TRBJ2-2; D is undetermined. Germline-derived CDR1 and CDR2 are SGHTA and FQGNSA. This CDR3 is built from 15 residues. Trimming took off 7 bases at V and 0 bases at J, with 12 bases between the two ends. DNA for the CDR3: TGTGCCAGCAACCCTCGTGGCGCGAACACCGGGGAGCTGTTTTTT. It encodes CASNPRGANTGELFF.

This clone was picked up one time. The chain carries TRBV7-8 and TRBJ1-1; D not certain. The CDR3 contains 13 residues. V was shortened by 0 bases and J by 8 bases, with 10 bases between the two germline ends. Germline-derived CDR1 and CDR2 are SGHVS and FQNEAQ. CDR3 in DNA: TGTGCCAGCAGCTTAGCGTTCAGTGTCGAAGCTTTCTTT. Protein: CASSLAFSVEAFF.

The genes are TRBV27 and TRBJ2-5; a weak D match, TRBD1 (6 bases). CDR1 and CDR2 from the germline V gene are MNHEY and SMNVEV (reference sequence). CDR3 length: 13 amino acids. V lost 6 bases and J lost 5, with 13 bases in between. The CDR3 loop is CASSPTGRETQYF. CDR3 DNA sequence: TGTGCCAGCAGCCCAACAGGGCGGGAGACCCAGTACTTC.

The genes are TRBV4-2 and TRBJ2-5, with D perhaps TRBD2 (6 bases). The CDR3 is 13 amino acids. The germline CDR1 and CDR2 sequences are LGHNA and YNFKEQ. V lost 5 bases, J lost 2 bases, and 9 bases lay in between. The CDR3 loop is CASSFGGQETQYF. Written as DNA, the CDR3 is TGTGCCAGCAGCTTCGGGGGACAAGAGACCCAGTACTTC.

This chain uses TRBV20-1 with TRBJ1-2, with D perhaps matching TRBD1 (6 bases). Germline V gene data show CDR1 as DFQATT and CDR2 as SNEGSKA (reference sequence). The CDR3 covers 11 residues. The CDR3 region is CSLGTLYGYTF. CDR3 DNA sequence: TGCAGCCTCGGGACACTCTATGGCTACACCTTC.